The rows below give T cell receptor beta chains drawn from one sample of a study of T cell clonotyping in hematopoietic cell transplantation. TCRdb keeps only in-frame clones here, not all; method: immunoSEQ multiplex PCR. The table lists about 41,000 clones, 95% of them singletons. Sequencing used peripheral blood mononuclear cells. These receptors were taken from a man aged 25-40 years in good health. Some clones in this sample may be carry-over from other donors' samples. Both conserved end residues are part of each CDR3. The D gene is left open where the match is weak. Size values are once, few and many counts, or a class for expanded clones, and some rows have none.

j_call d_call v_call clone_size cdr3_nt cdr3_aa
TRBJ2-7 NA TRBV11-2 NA TGTGCCAGCAGCCCCCCAGGGAAGAGCTCCTACGAGCAGTACTTC CASSPPGKSSYEQYF
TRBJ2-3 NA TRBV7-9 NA TGTGCCAGCAGCAATACAGATACGCAGTATTTT CASSNTDTQYF
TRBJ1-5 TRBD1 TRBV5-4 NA TGTGCCAGCAACGGCCGGGACAGGGACTTAGAGCAGCCCCAGCATTTT CASNGRDRDLEQPQHF
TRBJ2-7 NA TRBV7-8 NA TGTGCCAGCAGCTTAAGACCAGCCTTCGTCGAGCAGTACTTC CASSLRPAFVEQYF
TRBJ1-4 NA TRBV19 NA TGTGCCAGTAGTTGGGGAACAACTAATGAAAAACTGTTTTTT CASSWGTTNEKLFF
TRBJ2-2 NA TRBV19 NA TGTGCCAGTACCATACAGGGGAACACCGGGGAGCTGTTTTTT CASTIQGNTGELFF
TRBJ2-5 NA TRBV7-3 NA TGTGCCAGCAGCTTCGCTAGCCAAGAGACCCAGTACTTC CASSFASQETQYF
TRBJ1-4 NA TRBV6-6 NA TGTGCCAGCAGTTACGAGGGGAGACGGGAAAAACTGTTTTTT CASSYEGRREKLFF
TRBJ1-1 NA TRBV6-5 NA TGTGCCAGCAGTTTGGCAGGGCCGAACACTGAAGCTTTCTTT CASSLAGPNTEAFF
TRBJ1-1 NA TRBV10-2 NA TGCGCCAGCAGAGACAGGAACACTGAAGCTTTCTTT CASRDRNTEAFF
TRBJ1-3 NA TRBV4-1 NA TGCGCCAGCAGCCAAGTGTTAGGGGGAAACACCATATATTTT CASSQVLGGNTIYF
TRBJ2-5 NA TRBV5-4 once TGTGCCAGCAGCCTGGGACGTATCCAAGAGACCCAGTACTTC CASSLGRIQETQYF
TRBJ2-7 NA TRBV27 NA TGTGCCAGCATTAGGGGGAGGGAGAACGAGCAGTACTTC CASIRGRENEQYF
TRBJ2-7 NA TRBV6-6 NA TGTGCCAGCAGTTACTCGCTTGAGCAGTACTTC CASSYSLEQYF
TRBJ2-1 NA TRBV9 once TGTGCCAGCAGCCCGCGGGCCCAGACGAGCAATGAGCAGTTCTTC CASSPRAQTSNEQFF
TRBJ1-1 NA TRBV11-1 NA TGTGCCACCTCGACGATAATGAACACTGAAGCTTTCTTT CATSTIMNTEAFF
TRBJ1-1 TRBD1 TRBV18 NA TGTGCCAGCTTCAGGGGGCGGACAAACACTGAAGCTTTCTTT CASFRGRTNTEAFF
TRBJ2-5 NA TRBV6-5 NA TGTGCCAGCACCTTCTCAGAGACCCAGTACTTC CASTFSETQYF
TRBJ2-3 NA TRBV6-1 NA TGTGCCAGCAGTATCCAGGGGCGAGATACGCAGTATTTT CASSIQGRDTQYF
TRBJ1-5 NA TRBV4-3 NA TGCGCCAGCAGCCAAGATAGGGGACTGTGGCACAATCAGCCCCAGCATTTT CASSQDRGLWHNQPQHF
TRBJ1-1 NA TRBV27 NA TGTGCCAGCAGTTTCATCGGGAACACTGAAGCTTTCTTT CASSFIGNTEAFF
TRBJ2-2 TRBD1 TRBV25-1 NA TGTGCCAGCAGAACAGGGGGCTTGGCCGGGGAGCTGTTTTTT CASRTGGLAGELFF
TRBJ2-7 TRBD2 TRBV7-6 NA TGTGCCAGCAGCTTAGGGGAGGGCTACGAGCAGTACTTC CASSLGEGYEQYF
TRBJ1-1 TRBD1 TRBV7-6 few TGTGCCAGCAGTTTGGACAGGCACACTGAAGCTTTCTTT CASSLDRHTEAFF
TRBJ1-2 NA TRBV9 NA TGTGCCAGCAGCGTCGGGGGGGGTAACTATGGCTACACCTTC CASSVGGGNYGYTF
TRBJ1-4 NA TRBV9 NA TGTGCCAGCAGCGTATCTCCCCGAGGTAATGAAAAACTGTTTTTT CASSVSPRGNEKLFF